Listed below are T cell receptor beta chains from one sample, sequenced in a study of T cell responses to AZD1222 COVID-19 vaccine. Sequenced by immunoSEQ multiplex PCR; TCRdb stores in-frame clones only, minus some. The sample lists 150,000 or so clones, roughly nine tenths occurring once. The material was peripheral blood, obtained 28 days after the second AZD1222 dose. The receptors here all came from an adult who received the AZD1222 COVID-19 vaccine. Each CDR3 is given with its conserved first and last residue. The order of the fields is CDR3 length, J gene, clone size, D gene, V gene, CDR3 protein, CDR3 DNA. D genes are given only for firm matches. Expanded clones get a size class; other rows say once, few or many, or leave the size out.

len: 17; j_gene: TRBJ1-3; abundance: .; d_gene: .; v_gene: TRBV4-1; CDR3aa: CASSQDGREGSGNTIYF; CDR3nt: TGCGCCAGCAGCCAAGACGGCAGGGAGGGATCTGGAAACACCATATATTTT
len: 16; j_gene: TRBJ1-2; abundance: .; d_gene: TRBD1; v_gene: TRBV7-2; CDR3aa: CASDLTGGSLLGGYTF; CDR3nt: TGTGCCAGCGACCTAACAGGGGGCAGTTTGTTGGGTGGCTACACCTTC
len: 15; j_gene: TRBJ1-1; abundance: once; d_gene: .; v_gene: TRBV5-1; CDR3aa: CASRLTPRAVAEAFF; CDR3nt: TGCGCCAGCAGGTTGACACCGAGGGCGGTCGCTGAAGCTTTCTTT
len: 16; j_gene: TRBJ1-5; abundance: once; d_gene: .; v_gene: TRBV4-1; CDR3aa: CASSDLVTKSNQPQHF; CDR3nt: TGCGCCAGCAGCGACTTGGTGACAAAGAGCAATCAGCCCCAGCATTTT
len: 15; j_gene: TRBJ2-5; abundance: .; d_gene: .; v_gene: TRBV30; CDR3aa: CAWSEFRAYQETQYF; CDR3nt: TGTGCCTGGAGTGAGTTCAGGGCGTACCAAGAGACCCAGTACTTC
len: 15; j_gene: TRBJ1-2; abundance: .; d_gene: .; v_gene: TRBV7-8; CDR3aa: CASSLARTGLSGYTF; CDR3nt: TGTGCCAGCAGCTTAGCGAGAACAGGGCTAAGTGGCTACACCTTC
len: 14; j_gene: TRBJ1-5; abundance: .; d_gene: .; v_gene: TRBV2; CDR3aa: CASKKELSNQPQHF; CDR3nt: TGTGCCAGCAAGAAGGAACTTAGCAATCAGCCCCAGCATTTT
len: 14; j_gene: TRBJ2-5; abundance: .; d_gene: .; v_gene: TRBV3-1/TRBV3-2; CDR3aa: CASSQVATQETQYF; CDR3nt: TGTGCCAGCAGCCAAGTAGCGACTCAAGAGACCCAGTACTTC
len: 15; j_gene: TRBJ1-1; abundance: few; d_gene: .; v_gene: TRBV5-1; CDR3aa: CASSLGAGMNTEAFF; CDR3nt: TGCGCCAGCAGCTTGGGCGCAGGGATGAACACTGAAGCTTTCTTT
len: 14; j_gene: TRBJ1-6; abundance: .; d_gene: .; v_gene: TRBV7-9; CDR3aa: CASSGATVYSPLHF; CDR3nt: TGTGCCAGCAGCGGGGCAACAGTTTATTCACCCCTCCACTTT
len: 16; j_gene: TRBJ2-1; abundance: .; d_gene: .; v_gene: TRBV9; CDR3aa: CASSESGGLSYNEQFF; CDR3nt: TGTGCCAGCAGCGAGAGCGGAGGCCTCTCCTACAATGAGCAGTTCTTC
len: 13; j_gene: TRBJ1-2; abundance: medium-sized; d_gene: .; v_gene: TRBV27; CDR3aa: CASKIPGRDGYTF; CDR3nt: TGTGCCAGCAAGATTCCAGGGAGGGACGGCTACACCTTC
len: 17; j_gene: TRBJ2-3; abundance: .; d_gene: TRBD2; v_gene: TRBV4-3; CDR3aa: CASSQVERESRLIGQYF; CDR3nt: TGCGCCAGCAGCCAAGTTGAGCGGGAGTCCCGGCTGATTGGGCAGTATTTT
len: 19; j_gene: TRBJ2-7; abundance: few; d_gene: .; v_gene: TRBV10-3; CDR3aa: CAISDPLGQYPQTFYEQYF; CDR3nt: TGTGCCATCAGTGATCCCCTCGGACAGTATCCCCAAACCTTCTACGAGCAGTACTTC
len: 10; j_gene: TRBJ1-2; abundance: .; d_gene: .; v_gene: TRBV20-1; CDR3aa: CQRILYGYTF; CDR3nt: TGCCAACGGATCCTCTATGGCTACACCTTC
len: 14; j_gene: TRBJ1-1; abundance: .; d_gene: .; v_gene: TRBV19; CDR3aa: CASIRGRMNTEAFF; CDR3nt: TGTGCCAGTATCAGGGGACGGATGAACACTGAAGCTTTCTTT
len: 15; j_gene: TRBJ1-3; abundance: .; d_gene: .; v_gene: TRBV3-1/TRBV3-2; CDR3aa: CASSLTAGPGNTIYF; CDR3nt: TGTGCCAGCAGCCTGACTGCGGGTCCTGGAAACACCATATATTTT
len: 13; j_gene: TRBJ2-1; abundance: once; d_gene: .; v_gene: TRBV3-1/TRBV3-2; CDR3aa: CATSGLPLGEQFF; CDR3nt: TGTGCCACCTCGGGACTCCCCCTAGGTGAGCAGTTCTTC
len: 16; j_gene: TRBJ1-1; abundance: .; d_gene: TRBD1; v_gene: TRBV9; CDR3aa: CASSVDRVSGNTEAFF; CDR3nt: TGTGCCAGCAGCGTGGACAGGGTTTCAGGGAACACTGAAGCTTTCTTT
len: 16; j_gene: TRBJ2-2; abundance: .; d_gene: TRBD1; v_gene: TRBV9; CDR3aa: CASSVGGDRATGELFF; CDR3nt: TGTGCCAGCAGCGTAGGCGGGGACAGGGCCACCGGGGAGCTGTTTTTT
len: 12; j_gene: TRBJ1-1; abundance: .; d_gene: .; v_gene: TRBV12-3/TRBV12-4; CDR3aa: CASSLAEGKAFF; CDR3nt: TGTGCCAGCAGTTTAGCTGAGGGAAAAGCTTTCTTT
len: 14; j_gene: TRBJ1-1; abundance: .; d_gene: .; v_gene: TRBV19; CDR3aa: CASSSLGMDTEAFF; CDR3nt: TGTGCCAGTAGCAGCCTTGGGATGGACACTGAAGCTTTCTTT
len: 15; j_gene: TRBJ1-1; abundance: .; d_gene: .; v_gene: TRBV11-1; CDR3aa: CASSLVRGVNTEAFF; CDR3nt: TGTGCCAGCAGCTTAGTTCGGGGAGTTAATACTGAAGCTTTCTTT
len: 16; j_gene: TRBJ1-2; abundance: once; d_gene: .; v_gene: TRBV4-2; CDR3aa: CASSQGSEGSGYGYTF; CDR3nt: TGTGCCAGCAGCCAAGGCTCAGAGGGGTCGGGCTATGGCTACACCTTC
len: 16; j_gene: TRBJ1-5; abundance: .; d_gene: .; v_gene: TRBV6-1; CDR3aa: CASSERSGSSNQPQHF; CDR3nt: TGTGCCAGCAGTGAAAGGTCCGGGAGCTCCAATCAGCCCCAGCATTTT